This TCR beta chain was profiled in a study of tissue T cells after allogeneic stem cell transplantation. Time point in this sample: mouse harvest day 7 after allogeneic transplant. Mouse grafts combined 10^7 T-cell-depleted bone marrow cells with 10^6 splenic CD5+ T cells. This mouse GVHD model was MHC-mismatched B6 to BALB/c, profiled day 7 or 14. Overall study findings and caveats: Across patients, clones rarely overlapped, yet motif clusters were shared tissue-specifically. In patients and mice, blood and spleen missed much of tissue repertoire.

CDR3 sequences, V/J genes, frequencies and template counts came from survey-depth TCRbeta sequencing. TCRdb's table, derived via immunoSEQ multiplex PCR, lists solely in-frame clones and lacks some. The table lists some 2,600 clones, under 65% of them singletons, with 25% to 30% in the top ten. This clone was counted only a few times. Its target is not known. Any gene name here is a mouse gene name. The read finishes 1 residue shy of the CDR3 end, and the germline J gene is used to complete it. Germline V gives CDR1 SGHSN, CDR2 HYEKVE. V was cut by 0 bases and J by 8 bases, with 3 bases left in between. CDR3 length: 10 amino acids.

Sequencing was done on a sample of spleen. The rearrangement uses TRBV12-1 and TRBJ1-1; D gene ambiguous. This sequence was found in a female BALB/c mouse given C57BL/6 T cells with graft-versus-host disease after an allogeneic hematopoietic cell transplant. CDR3 bases read: TGTGCCAGCTCTCTCCTGGAAGTCTTC. Its translation: CASSLLEVF. The entire CDR3 protein reads CASSLLEVFF.